The rows below give T cell receptor beta chains drawn from one sample of a study of shared clonotypes between healthy human individuals. This table comes from immunoSEQ multiplex PCR, and its TCRdb copy is limited to in-frame clones, with some not included. The sample lists millions of clones; roughly 93% were seen once. Sequenced sample: naive CD4+ T cells from PBMCs. The origin of the receptors is a man aged 18 to 35 in good health. Some clones in this sample may be carry-over from other donors' samples. The CDR3 runs from the conserved cysteine through the conserved F or W. The order of the fields is J gene, D gene, V gene, CDR3 length, clone size, CDR3 DNA, CDR3 protein. D genes are given only for firm matches. Clone sizes are given selectively: once, few, many, or a class where the clone is expanded.

j_gene: TRBJ1-1; d_gene: NA; v_gene: TRBV29-1; len: 13; abundance: NA; CDR3nt: TGCAGCGTTGAAGGGCGTATGAACACTGAAGCTTTCTTT; CDR3aa: CSVEGRMNTEAFF
j_gene: TRBJ1-4; d_gene: NA; v_gene: TRBV7-9; len: 17; abundance: NA; CDR3nt: TGTGCCAGCAGCTTAGGCAGGGTCGGGTTGGCTAATGAAAAACTGTTTTTT; CDR3aa: CASSLGRVGLANEKLFF
j_gene: TRBJ2-2; d_gene: NA; v_gene: TRBV6-1; len: 13; abundance: NA; CDR3nt: TGTGCCAGCAGTGAAACGGCAGTTCGGGAGCTGTTTTTT; CDR3aa: CASSETAVRELFF
j_gene: TRBJ1-3; d_gene: NA; v_gene: TRBV6-5; len: 15; abundance: NA; CDR3nt: TGTGCCAGCAGTTCAGGGGAGTATTCCGGAAACACCATATATTTT; CDR3aa: CASSSGEYSGNTIYF
j_gene: TRBJ2-7; d_gene: NA; v_gene: TRBV5-8; len: 13; abundance: NA; CDR3nt: TGTGCCAGCAGCTTACAGGTCGGGTACGAGCAGTACTTC; CDR3aa: CASSLQVGYEQYF
j_gene: TRBJ1-1; d_gene: NA; v_gene: TRBV10-3; len: 14; abundance: once; CDR3nt: TGTGCCACGCACCTGACGGGGAAGGGGACTGAAGCTTTCTTT; CDR3aa: CATHLTGKGTEAFF
j_gene: TRBJ1-2; d_gene: NA; v_gene: TRBV6-6; len: 15; abundance: NA; CDR3nt: TGTGCCAGCAGTTACTCGAAGGGTTCTAACTATGGCTACACCTTC; CDR3aa: CASSYSKGSNYGYTF
j_gene: TRBJ2-7; d_gene: TRBD1; v_gene: TRBV6-1; len: 14; abundance: NA; CDR3nt: TGTGCCAGCAGTCCGGGACAGGGGAACTACGAGCAGTACTTC; CDR3aa: CASSPGQGNYEQYF
j_gene: TRBJ1-5; d_gene: NA; v_gene: TRBV28; len: 16; abundance: NA; CDR3nt: TGTGCCAGCAGTTTATCAGGGGTTTGGAGTAATCAGCCCCAGCATTTT; CDR3aa: CASSLSGVWSNQPQHF
j_gene: TRBJ2-1; d_gene: TRBD2; v_gene: TRBV2; len: 15; abundance: NA; CDR3nt: TGTGCCAGCAGCGACCAGGGACTAGGCCACAATGAGCAGTTCTTC; CDR3aa: CASSDQGLGHNEQFF
j_gene: TRBJ2-7; d_gene: TRBD1; v_gene: TRBV6-6; len: 13; abundance: NA; CDR3nt: TGTGCCAGCAGTTACGTGACAGGGTCCGAGCAGTACTTC; CDR3aa: CASSYVTGSEQYF
j_gene: TRBJ2-5; d_gene: NA; v_gene: TRBV30; len: 13; abundance: NA; CDR3nt: TGTGCCTGGAGTGTACAAGGGGGAAAGACCCAGTACTTC; CDR3aa: CAWSVQGGKTQYF
j_gene: TRBJ2-5; d_gene: NA; v_gene: TRBV4-2; len: 15; abundance: NA; CDR3nt: TGTGCCAGCAGCCAAGGGGGGGGCGACGGGCAGACCCAGTACTTC; CDR3aa: CASSQGGGDGQTQYF
j_gene: TRBJ2-7; d_gene: TRBD2; v_gene: TRBV5-1; len: 16; abundance: NA; CDR3nt: TGCGCCAGCAGCTTGGGCCGACAGCGGGGGGTGCCCGAGCAGTACTTC; CDR3aa: CASSLGRQRGVPEQYF
j_gene: TRBJ2-7; d_gene: TRBD1; v_gene: TRBV18; len: 14; abundance: NA; CDR3nt: TGTGCCACATCCCAGGGGGCCCCCATGGGGGAGCAGTACTTC; CDR3aa: CATSQGAPMGEQYF
j_gene: TRBJ2-2; d_gene: TRBD1; v_gene: TRBV5-1; len: 14; abundance: NA; CDR3nt: TGCGCCATCCAGGGACAGGGGGACACCGGGGAGCTGTTTTTT; CDR3aa: CAIQGQGDTGELFF
j_gene: TRBJ1-1; d_gene: TRBD1; v_gene: TRBV4-3; len: 16; abundance: NA; CDR3nt: TGCGCCAGCAGCCAAGAAGGGGGCGCCCCTAACACTGAAGCTTTCTTT; CDR3aa: CASSQEGGAPNTEAFF
j_gene: TRBJ2-1; d_gene: TRBD2; v_gene: TRBV5-1; len: 16; abundance: NA; CDR3nt: TGCGCCAGCAGAACGGTGGGCGGGAGCTCCTACAATGAGCAGTTCTTC; CDR3aa: CASRTVGGSSYNEQFF
j_gene: TRBJ2-3; d_gene: NA; v_gene: TRBV28; len: 17; abundance: NA; CDR3nt: TGTGCCAGCACCCCGCCAAAGGGGTGGGGTGGCACAGATACGCAGTATTTT; CDR3aa: CASTPPKGWGGTDTQYF
j_gene: TRBJ2-7; d_gene: TRBD1; v_gene: TRBV28; len: 15; abundance: NA; CDR3nt: TGTGCCAGCAGTCCCCCGGACAGGGGGGGGTACGAGCAGTACTTC; CDR3aa: CASSPPDRGGYEQYF
j_gene: TRBJ2-7; d_gene: TRBD1; v_gene: TRBV7-6; len: 14; abundance: NA; CDR3nt: TGTGCCAGCAGCCGGGACAGGGGGTTAGGGGAGCAGTACTTC; CDR3aa: CASSRDRGLGEQYF
j_gene: TRBJ1-1; d_gene: NA; v_gene: TRBV27; len: 15; abundance: NA; CDR3nt: TGTGCCAGCAGTTTAGAGGGCAGAAGGAACACTGAAGCTTTCTTT; CDR3aa: CASSLEGRRNTEAFF
j_gene: TRBJ2-5; d_gene: NA; v_gene: TRBV28; len: 14; abundance: NA; CDR3nt: TGTGCCAGCAGTCCCTCCGGGGATTGGGAGACCCAGTACTTC; CDR3aa: CASSPSGDWETQYF
j_gene: TRBJ1-2; d_gene: TRBD1; v_gene: TRBV30; len: 14; abundance: NA; CDR3nt: TGTGCCTGGAGCCTCCTTGACAGGGTGGGTGGCTACACCTTC; CDR3aa: CAWSLLDRVGGYTF
j_gene: TRBJ2-2; d_gene: NA; v_gene: TRBV5-6; len: 12; abundance: NA; CDR3nt: TGTGCCAGCAGCCCAAATACCGGGGAGCTGTTTTTT; CDR3aa: CASSPNTGELFF
j_gene: TRBJ2-5; d_gene: NA; v_gene: TRBV6-5; len: 15; abundance: NA; CDR3nt: TGTGCCAGCAGTTACGGAACTGCACGGTGGGAGACCCAGTACTTC; CDR3aa: CASSYGTARWETQYF
j_gene: TRBJ2-5; d_gene: NA; v_gene: TRBV19; len: 12; abundance: once; CDR3nt: TGTGCCAGTATTGGCGGAGAAGAGACCCAGTACTTC; CDR3aa: CASIGGEETQYF
j_gene: TRBJ2-5; d_gene: NA; v_gene: TRBV12-5; len: 14; abundance: NA; CDR3nt: TGTGCTAGTGGTTTGGTATCCGATGCGGAGACCCAGTACTTC; CDR3aa: CASGLVSDAETQYF
j_gene: TRBJ1-1; d_gene: NA; v_gene: TRBV5-1; len: 14; abundance: NA; CDR3nt: TGCGCCAGCAGCTCCGGACAAATGAACACTGAAGCTTTCTTT; CDR3aa: CASSSGQMNTEAFF
j_gene: TRBJ2-5; d_gene: NA; v_gene: TRBV27; len: 14; abundance: NA; CDR3nt: TGTGCCAGCAGTTTTAAGGGGGACGTAGAGACCCAGTACTTC; CDR3aa: CASSFKGDVETQYF
j_gene: TRBJ2-3; d_gene: NA; v_gene: TRBV7-2; len: 14; abundance: NA; CDR3nt: TGTGCCAGCAGCACCCGGCCCCCCCCGGATACACAGTATTTT; CDR3aa: CASSTRPPPDTQYF
j_gene: TRBJ2-1; d_gene: TRBD2; v_gene: TRBV6-5; len: 15; abundance: NA; CDR3nt: TGTGCCACCGTGCATGGTAGCGGGGATTACAATGAGCAGTTCTTC; CDR3aa: CATVHGSGDYNEQFF
j_gene: TRBJ1-4; d_gene: NA; v_gene: TRBV7-2; len: 16; abundance: NA; CDR3nt: TGTGCCAGCAGCTTAGCCATGACAGTTTTTAATGAAAAACTGTTTTTT; CDR3aa: CASSLAMTVFNEKLFF
j_gene: TRBJ2-7; d_gene: TRBD2; v_gene: TRBV4-1; len: 15; abundance: NA; CDR3nt: TGCGCCAGCAGCCACCCAGGGACTATTAGGTACGAGCAGTACTTC; CDR3aa: CASSHPGTIRYEQYF
j_gene: TRBJ2-7; d_gene: TRBD2; v_gene: TRBV14; len: 16; abundance: NA; CDR3nt: TGTGCCAGCAGCCAAGATCAGGCAGCGGGAGCCTACGAGCAGTACTTC; CDR3aa: CASSQDQAAGAYEQYF
j_gene: TRBJ2-1; d_gene: NA; v_gene: TRBV6-1; len: 11; abundance: NA; CDR3nt: TGTGCCAGCAGTGAAGAACTAGTGCAGTTCTTC; CDR3aa: CASSEELVQFF
j_gene: TRBJ1-1; d_gene: NA; v_gene: TRBV18; len: 15; abundance: NA; CDR3nt: TGTGCCAGCTCACCACCGACAGCGGCGAACACTGAAGCTTTCTTT; CDR3aa: CASSPPTAANTEAFF
j_gene: TRBJ2-7; d_gene: NA; v_gene: TRBV7-2; len: 14; abundance: NA; CDR3nt: TGTGCCAGCAGCCTTAGGGACTTTAGTTACGAGCAGTACTTC; CDR3aa: CASSLRDFSYEQYF
j_gene: TRBJ1-2; d_gene: NA; v_gene: TRBV5-1; len: 15; abundance: NA; CDR3nt: TGCGCCAGCAGCTTGGGCCCTTCAGCTAACTATGGCTACACCTTC; CDR3aa: CASSLGPSANYGYTF
j_gene: TRBJ2-2; d_gene: NA; v_gene: TRBV4-1; len: 16; abundance: NA; CDR3nt: TGCGCCAGCAGCCAGCTCGACGTCGGGGGTGCCGGGGAGCTGTTTTTT; CDR3aa: CASSQLDVGGAGELFF
j_gene: TRBJ2-7; d_gene: NA; v_gene: TRBV30; len: 14; abundance: NA; CDR3nt: TGTGCCTGGAGTGTTCGGAGGGCCCCCTACGAGCAGTACTTC; CDR3aa: CAWSVRRAPYEQYF
j_gene: TRBJ2-5; d_gene: TRBD2; v_gene: TRBV6-5; len: 14; abundance: NA; CDR3nt: TGTGCCAGCAGCCGGACTAGCTTCCAAGAGACCCAGTACTTC; CDR3aa: CASSRTSFQETQYF
j_gene: TRBJ2-3; d_gene: NA; v_gene: TRBV27; len: 17; abundance: NA; CDR3nt: TGTGCCAGCAGTTTATCGATACGGAGTTGGCCTCCAGATACGCAGTATTTT; CDR3aa: CASSLSIRSWPPDTQYF
j_gene: TRBJ2-2; d_gene: NA; v_gene: TRBV4-2; len: 17; abundance: NA; CDR3nt: TGTGCCAGCAGCCAAGAAGGAGGGGCTCCGAACACCGGGGAGCTGTTTTTT; CDR3aa: CASSQEGGAPNTGELFF
j_gene: TRBJ2-3; d_gene: TRBD1; v_gene: TRBV15; len: 16; abundance: once; CDR3nt: TGTGCCACCAGCAGAGGACAGGGATGGGTCCCAGATACGCAGTATTTT; CDR3aa: CATSRGQGWVPDTQYF
j_gene: TRBJ2-4; d_gene: NA; v_gene: TRBV5-1; len: 14; abundance: NA; CDR3nt: TGCGCCAGCAGCTTGGAACTAGGCCCAAACATTCAGTACTTC; CDR3aa: CASSLELGPNIQYF